This is a list of T cell receptor beta chains from one sample in a study of blood T cell repertoires in COVID-19. The protocol was immunoSEQ multiplex PCR, while the TCRdb copy is restricted to in-frame clones and leaves out a portion. The sample carries more than 110,000 clones, about 87% recorded once. The material sequenced was peripheral blood. Receptors were obtained from a woman aged 40 to 50 with acute or convalescent COVID-19. CDR3s include the opening cysteine and the closing phenylalanine or tryptophan. The order of the fields is J gene, D gene, V gene, clone size, CDR3 protein, CDR3 DNA. A D gene is named only where the DNA matches it firmly. Size values are once, few and many counts, or a class for expanded clones, and some rows have none.

j_call: TRBJ2-1; d_call: .; v_call: TRBV4-3; clone_size: .; cdr3_aa: CASSQATSMDEQFF; cdr3_nt: TGCGCCAGCAGCCAGGCGACTAGTATGGATGAGCAGTTCTTC
j_call: TRBJ1-3; d_call: .; v_call: TRBV20-1; clone_size: .; cdr3_aa: CSALENTIYF; cdr3_nt: TGCAGTGCTTTAGAAAACACCATATATTTT
j_call: TRBJ2-7; d_call: TRBD2; v_call: TRBV29-1; clone_size: .; cdr3_aa: CSVVGGSSYEQYF; cdr3_nt: TGCAGCGTTGTAGGCGGGAGCTCCTACGAGCAGTACTTC
j_call: TRBJ1-4; d_call: .; v_call: TRBV4-3; clone_size: .; cdr3_aa: CASSQDVGAGAKLFF; cdr3_nt: TGCGCCAGCAGCCAAGATGTGGGGGCGGGCGCGAAACTGTTTTTT
j_call: TRBJ1-5; d_call: .; v_call: TRBV11-2; clone_size: .; cdr3_aa: CASSLDSLNQPQHF; cdr3_nt: TGTGCCAGCAGCCTGGACAGCCTCAATCAGCCCCAGCATTTT
j_call: TRBJ1-5; d_call: .; v_call: TRBV7-8; clone_size: .; cdr3_aa: CASSSPDRSFNQPQHF; cdr3_nt: TGTGCCAGCAGCTCCCCGGACAGAAGTTTCAATCAGCCCCAGCATTTT
j_call: TRBJ2-7; d_call: .; v_call: TRBV6-5; clone_size: .; cdr3_aa: CASSSARSGYPYEQYF; cdr3_nt: TGTGCCAGCAGTTCCGCCAGATCAGGGTACCCTTACGAGCAGTACTTC
j_call: TRBJ2-7; d_call: TRBD2; v_call: TRBV18; clone_size: .; cdr3_aa: CASSPSGNSYEQYF; cdr3_nt: TGTGCCAGCTCCCCAAGCGGGAACTCCTACGAGCAGTACTTC
j_call: TRBJ1-5; d_call: .; v_call: TRBV6-5; clone_size: .; cdr3_aa: CASRDPTGRHQPQHF; cdr3_nt: TGTGCCAGCAGAGATCCTACAGGGCGGCATCAGCCCCAGCATTTT
j_call: TRBJ2-7; d_call: .; v_call: TRBV5-1; clone_size: .; cdr3_aa: CASSLWAGVTYEQYF; cdr3_nt: TGCGCCAGCAGCTTGTGGGCAGGGGTTACCTACGAGCAGTACTTC
j_call: TRBJ2-7; d_call: TRBD1; v_call: TRBV7-8; clone_size: .; cdr3_aa: CASSVPGQGVYEQYF; cdr3_nt: TGTGCCAGCAGCGTACCGGGACAGGGTGTCTACGAGCAGTACTTC
j_call: TRBJ2-7; d_call: TRBD1; v_call: TRBV2; clone_size: .; cdr3_aa: CASSGQGDGEQYF; cdr3_nt: TGTGCCAGCAGTGGACAGGGGGATGGCGAGCAGTACTTC
j_call: TRBJ1-5; d_call: .; v_call: TRBV19; clone_size: .; cdr3_aa: CASSTGLGAAQHF; cdr3_nt: TGTGCCAGTAGCACTGGTCTGGGGGCGGCCCAGCATTTT
j_call: TRBJ2-1; d_call: .; v_call: TRBV9; clone_size: .; cdr3_aa: CASGSYNEQFF; cdr3_nt: TGTGCCAGCGGGAGTTACAATGAGCAGTTCTTC
j_call: TRBJ2-3; d_call: TRBD2; v_call: TRBV5-4; clone_size: .; cdr3_aa: CASSRGAGGGTDTQYF; cdr3_nt: TGTGCCAGCAGTCGTGGGGCGGGGGGAGGCACAGATACGCAGTATTTT
j_call: TRBJ1-2; d_call: TRBD1; v_call: TRBV28; clone_size: .; cdr3_aa: CASFSGTGYGYTF; cdr3_nt: TGTGCCAGTTTCAGCGGGACAGGGTATGGCTACACCTTC
j_call: TRBJ1-3; d_call: .; v_call: TRBV2; clone_size: .; cdr3_aa: CASRGLGLAAGNTIYF; cdr3_nt: TGTGCCAGCAGGGGCCTAGGACTGGCCGCCGGAAACACCATATATTTT
j_call: TRBJ2-7; d_call: TRBD2; v_call: TRBV11-1; clone_size: once; cdr3_aa: CASGRRGKGYEQYF; cdr3_nt: TGTGCCAGCGGACGGCGGGGGAAAGGCTACGAGCAGTACTTC
j_call: TRBJ2-5; d_call: TRBD2; v_call: TRBV2; clone_size: .; cdr3_aa: CASIAGETQYF; cdr3_nt: TGTGCCAGCATAGCGGGAGAGACCCAGTACTTC
j_call: TRBJ1-4; d_call: .; v_call: TRBV9; clone_size: .; cdr3_aa: CASSVGGGSSNEKLFF; cdr3_nt: TGTGCCAGCAGCGTAGGAGGGGGATCGTCTAATGAAAAACTGTTTTTT
j_call: TRBJ1-1; d_call: .; v_call: TRBV2; clone_size: .; cdr3_aa: CASSLAGGRGTEAFF; cdr3_nt: TGTGCCAGCAGCCTAGCGGGGGGCAGAGGGACTGAAGCTTTCTTT
j_call: TRBJ2-7; d_call: .; v_call: TRBV7-9; clone_size: .; cdr3_aa: CASSLGTGNYEQYF; cdr3_nt: TGTGCCAGCAGCTTAGGAACAGGGAACTACGAGCAGTACTTC
j_call: TRBJ2-1; d_call: TRBD2; v_call: TRBV10-3; clone_size: .; cdr3_aa: CAISESLAGYPGEQFF; cdr3_nt: TGTGCCATCAGTGAGTCGCTAGCGGGCTACCCGGGTGAGCAGTTCTTC
j_call: TRBJ1-5; d_call: TRBD1; v_call: TRBV4-3; clone_size: .; cdr3_aa: CASSQRGQVPSGRNQPQHF; cdr3_nt: TGCGCCAGCAGCCAAAGGGGACAGGTCCCCTCGGGCCGCAATCAGCCCCAGCATTTT
j_call: TRBJ2-2; d_call: .; v_call: TRBV29-1; clone_size: .; cdr3_aa: CSVVPGATGELFF; cdr3_nt: TGCAGCGTTGTTCCAGGGGCAACCGGGGAGCTGTTTTTT
j_call: TRBJ2-7; d_call: TRBD1; v_call: TRBV13; clone_size: .; cdr3_aa: CASSLGWGTEHEQYF; cdr3_nt: TGTGCCAGCAGCTTAGGCTGGGGGACAGAACACGAGCAGTACTTC
j_call: TRBJ1-6; d_call: TRBD1; v_call: TRBV15; clone_size: .; cdr3_aa: CATSRGWGDRGGSPLHF; cdr3_nt: TGTGCCACCAGCAGAGGTTGGGGAGACAGGGGGGGATCACCCCTCCACTTT
j_call: TRBJ2-2; d_call: .; v_call: TRBV2; clone_size: .; cdr3_aa: CASPRGGGENTGELFF; cdr3_nt: TGTGCCAGCCCCAGAGGAGGAGGGGAGAACACCGGGGAGCTGTTTTTT
j_call: TRBJ1-6; d_call: .; v_call: TRBV6-6; clone_size: .; cdr3_aa: CASKGREDSPLHF; cdr3_nt: TGTGCCAGCAAAGGCAGGGAGGATTCACCCCTCCACTTT
j_call: TRBJ1-1; d_call: .; v_call: TRBV27; clone_size: .; cdr3_aa: CASSLQGTATEAFF; cdr3_nt: TGTGCCAGCAGTTTACAGGGAACGGCCACTGAAGCTTTCTTT
j_call: TRBJ2-7; d_call: TRBD1; v_call: TRBV19; clone_size: .; cdr3_aa: CASTPTGTGSYEQYF; cdr3_nt: TGTGCCAGTACCCCAACCGGGACAGGGTCTTACGAGCAGTACTTC
j_call: TRBJ2-3; d_call: TRBD1; v_call: TRBV7-8; clone_size: .; cdr3_aa: CASSPTGGTGALYTQYF; cdr3_nt: TGTGCCAGCAGTCCCACGGGTGGGACAGGGGCCCTGTATACGCAGTATTTT
j_call: TRBJ1-1; d_call: TRBD1; v_call: TRBV4-3; clone_size: .; cdr3_aa: CASSQEQGWTEAFF; cdr3_nt: TGCGCCAGCAGCCAAGAACAGGGGTGGACTGAAGCTTTCTTT
j_call: TRBJ1-2; d_call: TRBD1; v_call: TRBV27; clone_size: once; cdr3_aa: CASSFLTGGPYGYTF; cdr3_nt: TGTGCCAGCAGTTTCTTAACAGGGGGCCCCTATGGCTACACCTTC
j_call: TRBJ2-1; d_call: TRBD1; v_call: TRBV7-2; clone_size: few; cdr3_aa: CASSTGWGQGANEQFF; cdr3_nt: TGTGCCAGCAGCACCGGATGGGGACAGGGGGCCAATGAGCAGTTCTTC